This T cell receptor (beta chain) was sequenced for a study of shared clonotypes between healthy human individuals (dated by TCRdb to 2019 to 2021). General notes on the study: The cohort included a few men and two women between 18 and 49 years of age. For each donor, three plates each were used for CD4 naive and CD4 memory, two plates were used for CD8 naive, and one plate was used for CD8 memory. The study deeply sequenced blood TCR repertoires of five healthy adults to estimate repertoire size and the extent of clonotype sharing between individuals. To increase sequencing depth and limit assay-specific biases, TCR repertoire library preparation and sequencing were carried out by different laboratories using diverse techniques. Leukapheresis yielded between about 0.9 and 10 billion PBMCs per donor. Results the study describes overall, beyond this receptor: Clonotypes shared by all four sorted-subset donors showed higher generation probabilities than non-shared clonotypes. Incomplete sequencing was indicated by rarefaction of sorted-subset datasets, despite the large sequencing depth. Sharing across a handful of donors was observed for about 5% of naive CD4, less than 4% of naive CD8, 2.3% of memory CD4, and roughly 0.4% of memory CD8 clonotypes. Because the study included a small number of donors, the genetic and exposure-history diversity represented was limited. Based on pairwise subsampling, the degree of clonotype sharing among donors was expected to be affected by sequencing depth. Larger estimated clonotype richness was generally found for naive subsets than for memory subsets. Sampling was restricted to blood, and TCR repertoires in tissue are likely to differ from TCR repertoires in blood.

The donors were healthy, HIV-negative adults who had no recently reported acute infections or vaccinations. Every donor was a Caucasian adult residing in Nashville, Tennessee, USA. CD4+ T cells were enriched through magnetic negative selection, after which naive cells were positively selected on CD45RA and the remaining negative fraction served as the memory subset. Blood was collected by leukapheresis, and PBMCs were isolated by Ficoll-Histopaque density gradient centrifugation and then cryopreserved in liquid nitrogen vapor phase. Purity and quantity of every magnetically sorted T cell population were checked by analytical flow cytometry. Genomic DNA was isolated from every sorted fraction and measured by UV absorbance on a Nanodrop 2000c. On this clone: Its antigen remains unidentified. No base qualities exist here, and no much larger clone lies one base off it.

TCR CDR3 regions were amplified from genomic DNA by multiplex PCR using the deep immunoSEQ assay. Extracted genomic DNA from each cell subset was distributed evenly across all wells of several immunoSEQ 96-well plates, and each plate was treated as a replicate. For sorted subsets, around 0.2 ug genomic DNA, equal to about 30,000 T cell genomes, was loaded into each replicate PCR. Purified libraries were measured with a Qubit 3.0 fluorometer, size-checked on a Bioanalyzer 2100, and measured again with the KAPA Library Quantification kit. Every immunoSEQ 96-well plate was sequenced on a separate single-read 150-cycle Illumina NextSeq 550 flow cell. In the paper's pipeline: Because the immunoSEQ output held only junctional sequences and lacked quality scores, the filtering could not match the filtering applied to full-length reads. Sequences were annotated with PyIR, a Python wrapper for IgBLAST v1.9, and V/J genes and CDR3 were assigned using IMGT germline references. Any read was removed if the V/J assignment was weak (E-value above 1e-6), the CDR3 was missing, or the read contained stop codons, out-of-frame junctions, or ambiguous translated residues. V3J clonotypes were defined by identical inferred V gene, J gene, and CDR3 amino acid sequence. The percentage overlap between two repertoires was calculated by dividing the number of shared unique clonotypes by the size of the smaller repertoire. Repertoire richness was assessed with RTK rarefaction, the Chao1 estimator, and Recon v2.1 estimates of unobserved clonotypes. Generation probabilities were computed with OLGA for all TCRbeta clonotypes obtained by the gDNA method from four donors. In TCRdb, the immuneACCESS table is reduced to in-frame sequences with V and J assigned. These tables do not hold every clone; where another copy was compared, an unresolved V gene accounts for under half, and the others remain unexplained. V, J and clone size reflect that table, while D and trimming were determined from the DNA. The sample table records about 1.5 million clones; 95% to 99% of these occur just once. The ten biggest clones cover around 0.47% of the sample.

The germline V gene supplies CDR1 MNHEY and CDR2 SVGAGI. Taken from cysteine to phenylalanine, the CDR3 has 14 residues. Kept here is only the CDR3 DNA, which spans 42 bases and is read in frame from base 1. Between the V and J ends, shortened by 7 bases and 7 bases respectively, the junction contains 19 bases. The sequencing sample was made of naive CD4+ T cells sorted from blood. What the cell subset or site label conveys for this sample: CD45RA+ positively selected. Recombination connected TRBV6-5 to TRBJ1-2, with TRBD1 perhaps the D gene, on 6 matching bases. The receptor's source is a young man in good health. The DNA sequence is given as TGTGCCAGCACTATGTCGGGGGGCGTGGGTGGCTACACCTTC. This encodes CASTMSGGVGGYTF.